This record covers a single TCR beta chain. It lacks a known antigen. Per-base qualities were not stored, and no clone one base away is much larger. These data belong to a study of cytomegalovirus exposure and HLA in healthy donors (dated by TCRdb to 2016 to 2017). Some background on the complete study: In an earlier analysis of around 540 of the donors, 276 Gb of sequence data and some 100 million unique TCR beta sequences from about 179 million T cells were reported. An early release that covered some 630 HLA-typed donors contained approximately 300 gigabases of sequencing data and roughly 84 million unique TCR sequences. The genetic ancestry cluster associated with self-reported Caucasian donors included 80% to 90% of the roughly 390 genotyped donors. The study aimed to test whether cataloging public T cell receptors could reveal signatures of past pathogen exposure. The study profiled the T cell repertoires of about 720 subjects by immunosequencing and related them to cytomegalovirus serostatus. A separate validation cohort of roughly 130 different subjects was used in addition to the 666-subject first cohort. High-throughput TCR immunosequencing, statistical association of individual TCRs with disease status, and machine learning were combined to predict cytomegalovirus infection status. In a later analysis, previously published TCR beta repertoires from several hundred donors were re-analyzed and high-resolution HLA genotyping was added so that TCR occurrence patterns could be studied. Rather than drawing on any new phenotypic data, the later analysis identified candidate immune exposures from TCR beta sequences and the way those sequences occurred across donors. To decide whether each TCR beta V gene segment behaved as functional or pseudogenic, an earlier analysis of some 570 of the donors relied on high-throughput TCR beta sequencing. Donor age, sex, ethnicity and CMV serostatus were compiled alongside the repertoire data. A later genetic analysis took genome-wide SNP genotypes for 398 of the 666 donors and used that subset as a discovery cohort. All discovery cohort repertoires had been generated using a single sequencing platform. Both class I and class II loci were covered by HLA typing, at four-digit resolution. Typing coverage differed by locus: A, B, C, DRB1 and DQB1 were typed in roughly 629-630 donors, DQA1 in about 550, DPA1 in approximately 600, and DPB1 in about 450. Because of strong linkage in the cohort, roughly five DR-DQ haplotypes were treated as single units for association and clustering. Across about 380 genotyped donors of the cohort, an average of roughly 250,000 unique TCR beta nucleotide sequences per donor were sequenced, and 15% to 20% of those sequences were non-productive.

Taken from cysteine to phenylalanine, the CDR3 has 13 residues. Just the 39-base CDR3 DNA is kept, in frame starting at base 1. For CDR1 and CDR2, the germline V gene (reference sequence) lists GTSNPN and SVGIG. V drops 2 bases and J drops 5 bases, leaving 12 bases in between. In total, 666 healthy bone marrow donors made up the cohort. Cohort members were all nominally healthy when sampled, although unrecorded immune exposures were likely present. The donor tested CMV seropositive and was one of the 289 seropositive cohort members. A peripheral blood sample was provided by each donor, and peripheral blood mononuclear cells were used for TCR beta sequencing. Genomic DNA extraction from the blood cell samples was performed with the Qiagen DNeasy Blood Extraction Kit. What the study reported, not specific to this receptor: HLA typing was unavailable for some donors at each locus, so association tests used only the typed subset. A further reported finding was that TCR beta sequences accurately predicted the HLA-A and HLA-B alleles for most subjects in the first cohort. Compared with the roughly 710-donor mean, donors in an Asian-associated ancestry cluster had fewer N-insertions in productive TCRs, according to a later genetic analysis. According to the authors, the approach could potentially be generalized to other disease states and immunological phenotypes. Correlated functional status among segregating V segments might be attributable to linkage disequilibrium, but an unknown experimental factor could not be ruled out. The study gave a list of around 170 TCR beta chains associated with cytomegalovirus. In vitro tests confirmed that a few of the cytomegalovirus-associated TCR beta chains recognize cytomegalovirus antigens. For the cohort, immune exposure information was limited to CMV serostatus. At a false discovery rate of 0.05, a later analysis linked 15,000 to 20,000 TCR beta sequences to specific HLA alleles. Strong co-occurrence of HLA alleles, especially DR and DQ, made assigning TCR associations to individual alleles difficult. Most TCR sequences were seen in very few donors, while some public TCRs were found in many individuals. In this cohort, only TCR beta chains were sequenced, and detectable features were limited by the absence of alpha or paired-chain data. About 15 rarely observed V segments, including chromosome 9 orphons, were excluded from the earlier analysis of about 600 of the donors because counts were too low. In a later analysis, HLA-associated TCR beta chains were found to be more clonally expanded and to have lower generation probabilities than equally common non-associated chains. Some IMGT-functional V segments, including TRBV6-2 and TRBV6-3, could not be told apart with the 87-base-pair reads, so those segments were excluded. In a later genetic analysis, a missense DCLRE1C variant was associated with V-gene and J-gene trimming of TCR beta chains, and the association was replicated in an independent cohort. The classifier was reported to diagnose cytomegalovirus status with high specificity and sensitivity in both the original and validation cohorts. Presence/absence analyses assumed roughly uniform sequencing depth across donors, an assumption that may not hold. A later analysis found that TCR association rates varied across HLA loci, with DRB1 alleles showing the most associated TCRs and HLA-C alleles the fewest. Most CMV-associated TCR beta chains appeared to be HLA-restricted in a later analysis, and the HLA associations seemed to be driven largely by CMV exposure. According to a later analysis, parvovirus B19, influenza, CMV and Epstein-Barr virus appeared linked to several top co-occurrence clusters. A group of highly shared sequence variants was considered likely to be a technical artifact of the sequencing pipeline. In an earlier analysis of some 500 of the donors, most TCR beta V segments were observed in productive rearrangements about 87% or about 30% of the time, broadly matching IMGT annotations.

Libraries were made using the immunoSEQ multiplex PCR assay. For the multiplex PCR, a mixture combining 60 forward primers for TCR Vbeta segments and 13 reverse primers for TCR Jbeta segments was used. A multiplex PCR assay on genomic DNA amplified the CDR3 region of rearranged TCR beta genes. Amplified TCR beta libraries were sequenced as 87-base-pair reads on the Illumina HiSeq System. Turning to the authors' computational methods: A later analysis counted some 74 million unique TCR beta chains across the 640 or so repertoires, and 9 million to 14 million of these chains were shared by at least two donors. To remove PCR and sequencing errors, raw reads were error-corrected and collapsed into unique sequences using a nearest-neighbor algorithm that merged closely related sequences. Alignment of CDR3 sequences to IMGT reference sequences was used to assign V, D and J gene segments. For a sequence to be retained, at least a six-nucleotide match to both a V gene segment and a J gene segment was required. Rearrangements were called productive when the CDR3 lacked stop codons and stayed in frame with V and J; all others were non-productive. Following IMGT convention, CDR3 was defined as the stretch from the second conserved V-encoded cysteine up to the conserved J-encoded phenylalanine. In an earlier analysis of roughly 580 of the donors, sequences lacking an unambiguous match to a single V gene segment were excluded. An earlier analysis of some 610 of the donors called V segments functional above 56.7% productive rearrangements and segregating when the between-donor standard deviation exceeded 5%. A statistical classification framework was built to diagnose cytomegalovirus status from the catalog of TCR beta chain sequences. V and J gene assignment, in a later analysis, came from comparing TCR nucleotide sequences with IMGT/GENE-DB human TR gene sequences. Using the TCRdist pipeline, a later analysis assigned CDR3 sequences along with most-parsimonious VDJ recombination scenarios. In a later analysis, every TCR beta chain was defined by the combination of its CDR3 amino acid sequence and its V-gene family, and reads without a unique V-gene family were dropped. As a way to deal with suspected cross-contamination and a sequencing artifact, a later analysis dropped 592 nucleotide sequences that were highly shared and had low generation probability. In a later analysis, a clonal expansion index for each public chain was calculated from normalized within-repertoire ranks of inferred template counts. Generation probabilities in a later analysis came from a VDJ recombination model fitted to out-of-frame rearrangements, and those results were checked against IGoR. Hypergeometric tests were used in a later analysis to score TCR-TCR, TCR-HLA and TCR-CMV co-occurrence, with a repertoire-size bias correction applied to the TCR pairs. To estimate false discovery rates, a later analysis permuted the HLA or CMV assignments 20 times. In a later analysis, co-occurring TCRs were grouped using DBSCAN, and TCRdist sequence similarity was added for clustering within HLA-allele-positive subsets. Co-occurrence clustering excluded repertoires with fewer than 30,000 or more than 120,000 public chains, plus five with anomalous nucleotide sharing. The clones in this table, taken by TCRdb from immuneACCESS, are in-frame only. Not every clone is retained; where verified, under half of the shortfall comes from an unresolved V gene, and the cause of the rest is unknown. V and J calls and clone size follow that table, whereas D and trimming were derived from the DNA. A total of some 150,000 clones appear in this sample, roughly 80% of them only once. Of the sample, roughly 6.3% falls within the top ten clones.

Sequencing was done on a sample of PBMCs. The sequence was obtained from a woman aged 40 to 50 in good health and CMV-seropositive. The chain employs TRBV30 and TRBJ1-1; perhaps TRBD1 is the D gene, with 5 bases matching. The CDR3 protein: CAWSMAKGTEAFF. Here is the DNA: TGTGCCTGGAGTATGGCCAAGGGGACTGAAGCTTTCTTT. With the rest looked up from the reference TRBV30 and TRBJ1-1 genes rather than sequenced, the full variable domain is SQTIHQWPATLVQPVGSPLSLECTVEGTSNPNLYWYRQAAGRGLQLLFYSVGIGQISSEVPQNLSASRPQDRQFILSSKKLLLSDSGFYLCAWSMAKGTEAFFGQGTRLTVV.